A single sample gave rise to the 29 T cell receptor beta chains below, sequenced in a study of blood T cells in healthy people across ages. Together with a sample-barcoded 5' primer, a J-beta primer mix was included in a second PCR lasting roughly 6 to 12 cycles. TCRdb re-derived calls from the 5' RACE reads in MiXCR, one entry per CDR3 protein. Among 650,000 to 800,000 distinct CDR3 sequences listed, under 65% were seen once. Material: blood. The receptors derive from a woman aged 80 or over in good health.

This clonotype was observed a handful of times. The V and J genes are TRBV29-1 and TRBJ2-3; tentative D call: TRBD1 (5 bases). Germline V lookup: CDR1 SQVTM, CDR2 ANQGSEA. This CDR3 has 13 amino acids. Trimming cost V 3 bases and J 10 bases, with 17 bases left between them. DNA of the CDR3: TGCAGCGTTGACGTTGGTAGCATAGGGGCGCAGTATTTT. Amino acids: CSVDVGSIGAQYF.

Many counts were recorded for this clonotype. The rearrangement joins TRBV2 to TRBJ2-7; 9 positions match TRBD1. The CDR3 extends over 14 amino acids. From germline, CDR1 is SNHLY and CDR2 FYNNEI. Unmatched junction bases numbered 8, after V lost 6 bases and J lost 5 bases. The CDR3 region has the DNA TGTGCCAGCAGAGGGGACAGGGCTTCCCACGAGCAGTACTTC. It encodes CASRGDRASHEQYF.

Remarks on this clonotype: At one end the junction does not follow the germline gene, possibly because of a read error. The rearrangement joins TRBV9 to TRBJ1-2; D gene ambiguous. This CDR3 comprises 13 residues. Germline V gives CDR1 SGDLS, CDR2 YYNGEE. CDR3 sequence (DNA): TGTGCCGGCAGCCCCGCGGGATTAGATGGCTACACCTTC. Protein: CAGSPAGLDGYTF. The complete variable domain, with remaining parts taken from reference TRBV9 and TRBJ1-2, reads DSGVTQTPKHLITATGQRVTLRCSPRSGDLSVYWYQQSLDQGLQFLIQYYNGEERAKGNILERFSAQQFPDLHSELNLSSLELGDSALYFCAGSPAGLDGYTFGSGTRLTVV.

The J gene is TRBJ2-5, the V gene TRBV20-1, with D perhaps matching TRBD2 (5 bases). The CDR3 is 14 amino acids. V was trimmed by 6 bases and J by 1 base, leaving 15 bases between them. CDR1 is DFQATT and CDR2 is SNEGSKA in the germline V gene (reference sequence). The CDR3 region is CSATQRNLQETQYF. In DNA, the CDR3 is TGCAGTGCAACCCAGCGGAACCTCCAAGAGACCCAGTACTTC.

At least ten counts were recorded for this clonotype. The rearrangement joins TRBV20-1 to TRBJ2-3; 12 bases map to TRBD2. After removal of 6 bases from V and 5 bases from J, the junction contained 9 bases not matched to a gene. The CDR3 spans 15 residues. Germline CDR1 DFQATT, CDR2 SNEGSKA (reference sequence). The CDR3 loop reads CSAITSGGPGDTQYF. Here the CDR3 DNA reads TGCAGTGCGATTACTAGCGGGGGGCCAGGAGATACGCAGTATTTT.

The chain carries TRBV10-2 and TRBJ2-4; D possibly corresponds to TRBD1 (5 bases). Judging by the DNA end, TRBJ2-7 fits better; the J call may be wrong. Looked up from germline, CDR1 is WSHSY and CDR2 is SAAADI. The CDR3 contains 14 residues. This CDR3 reads CATTETGRAYEQYF. CDR3 coding DNA: TGCGCCACCACAGAAACCGGCAGGGCCTACGAGCAGTACTTC.

The rearrangement links TRBV7-2 to TRBJ2-7, with 14 bases identical to TRBD2. The V gene's germline CDR1 is SGHTA and CDR2 FQGNSA. The CDR3 sequence is 16 residues long. With V trimmed by 5 bases and J by 3 bases, 6 bases remained unmatched. The CDR3 DNA reads as TGTGCCAGCAGCCCTCCGGGACTAGCGGGGGACTACGAGCAGTACTTC. It translates to CASSPPGLAGDYEQYF. Complete variable domain (other parts from reference TRBV7-2 and TRBJ2-7): GAGVSQSPSNKVTEKGKDVELRCDPISGHTALYWYRQSLGQGLEFLIYFQGNSAPDKSGLPSDRFSAERTGGSVSTLTIQRTQQEDSAVYLCASSPPGLAGDYEQYFGPGTRLTVT.

This chain links TRBV5-1 with TRBJ2-3; 8 nucleotides agree with TRBD2. V was pared by 6 bases and J by 4 bases, with 13 bases of the junction left unmatched. The germline gives CDR1 SGHRS, CDR2 YFSETQ. There are 16 residues in the CDR3. This CDR3 reads CASTLGGGYIPDTQYF. The CDR3 DNA sequence: TGCGCCAGCACCCTCGGGGGGGGTTACATCCCAGATACGCAGTATTTT.

A single count supports this clonotype. This CDR3 reads CASSLAARGKYDEQFF. DNA for the CDR3: TGTGCCAGCAGTTTGGCGGCGAGGGGCAAATACGATGAGCAGTTCTTC. This chain uses TRBV12-3 or TRBV12-4 with TRBJ2-1; either TRBD1 or TRBD2 may fit D (5 bases each). CDR3 length equals 16 residues. V shed 3 bases and J shed 8 bases, with 20 bases lying between them.

At least ten counts were recorded for this clonotype. The chain couples TRBV29-1 to TRBJ2-3; D might be TRBD2 (6 bases). The V gene lost 8 bases and the J gene lost 2 bases, with 35 bases spanning the gap. The length of the CDR3 is 20 residues. The germline gives CDR1 SQVTM, CDR2 ANQGSEA. CDR3 region: CSYFALLSEAGPLDTDTQYF. The CDR3 DNA reads as TGCAGCTATTTTGCCCTCTTGAGCGAGGCGGGGCCCTTAGACACAGATACGCAGTATTTT.

This clonotype was counted only a few times. V usage is TRBV7-2 and J usage is TRBJ1-1; no definite D call. V was clipped by 4 bases and J by 1 base, with 19 bases between them. Germline lookup yields CDR1 SGHTA and CDR2 FQGNSA. CDR3 length: 17 residues. The CDR3 here is CASSSGIRFGRNTEAFF. As DNA, the CDR3 is TGTGCCAGCAGCTCCGGGATCCGGTTTGGGAGGAACACTGAAGCTTTCTTT.

This chain uses TRBV7-9 with TRBJ1-1; a possible D gene is TRBD1 (5 bases). V lost 4 bases and J 8 bases, leaving 5 bases between the germline ends. CDR3 size: 10 residues. The germline V gene has CDR1 SEHNR and CDR2 FQNEAQ (reference sequence). CDR3 in DNA: TGTGCCAGCAGCTGGACAGAAGCTTTCTTT. As protein: CASSWTEAFF.

This chain uses TRBV20-1 with TRBJ1-1; 7 nucleotides match TRBD1. Germline lookup yields CDR1 DFQATT and CDR2 SNEGSKA (reference sequence). This CDR3 is 13 amino acids long. The J segment lost 5 bases and the V segment lost 6 bases, leaving 9 bases of the junction unmatched. The CDR3: CSATGAARTEAFF. CDR3 nucleotides: TGCAGTGCCACAGGGGCAGCTAGAACTGAAGCTTTCTTT.

A word on this clonotype: A clone one base away is much larger, so this may be a read error. The gene calls are TRBV2 and TRBJ1-2; TRBD1 matches at 9 bases. The trim removed 5 bases at V and 8 bases at J, leaving 6 bases unmatched. This CDR3 region has 13 residues. Per germline, CDR1 SNHLY and CDR2 FYNNEI. CDR3 DNA sequence: TGTGCCAGCAGTCAACAGGGGGCGGAAGGCTACACCTTC. Encoded protein: CASSQQGAEGYTF.

Note on this clonotype: A much more abundant neighbour one base away suggests this may be a read error. This chain joins TRBV3-1 and TRBJ1-2; D uncertain. Germline V gene data show CDR1 as LGHDT and CDR2 as YNNKEL (reference sequence). There are 12 residues in the CDR3. The chain's CDR3 is CAGSLALGGYTF. CDR3 nucleotides: TGTGCCGGCAGCCTTGCCCTGGGAGGCTACACCTTC.

As for this clonotype: A much more abundant neighbour one base away suggests this may be a read error. V is TRBV20-1 and J is TRBJ1-6, with D possibly TRBD1 on 5 matching bases. Trimming shortened V by 1 base and J by 9 bases, and 13 bases separated the two germline ends. CDR1 DFQATT and CDR2 SNEGSKA come from the germline V gene (reference sequence). The CDR3 is 14 amino acids. The CDR3 here is CSARVTGPSSPLHF. The CDR3 bases are TGCAGTGCTAGAGTGACGGGGCCGAGTTCACCCCTCCACTTT.

V is TRBV14 and J is TRBJ2-3, with a tentative D call TRBD2 (5 bases). The ends were cut back, 4 bases at V and 2 bases at J, with 16 bases in the middle. This CDR3 contains 16 residues. Germline CDR1 reads SGHDN; CDR2 reads FVKESK. This CDR3 is CASSPLGNRFTDTQYF. The CDR3 DNA is TGTGCCAGCAGCCCCCTCGGGAACAGATTCACAGATACGCAGTATTTT. Full variable domain (missing parts from reference TRBV14 and TRBJ2-3): EAGVTQFPSHSVIEKGQTVTLRCDPISGHDNLYWYRRVMGKEIKFLLHFVKESKQDESGMPNNRFLAERTGGTYSTLKVQPAELEDSGVYFCASSPLGNRFTDTQYFGPGTRLTVL.

On this clonotype itself: Given a much more abundant clone one base away, this may be a read error. This chain connects TRBV6-5 to TRBJ2-3; D possibly corresponds to TRBD1 (6 bases). The germline V gene has CDR1 MNHEY and CDR2 SVGAGI. Between the trimmed V and J ends, which lost 2 bases and 1 base, there was a span of 25 bases. This CDR3 comprises 20 residues. The CDR3 bases are TGTGCCAGCAGTTACCCCCGTGGGGGCACCCCGTCCACTGGCACAGATACGCAGTATTTT. Its protein product is CASSYPRGGTPSTGTDTQYF.

The CDR3 DNA reads TGCAGTGCTAGAGAGGCCAGGAGTAATGAAAAACTGTTTTTT. Amino acids: CSAREARSNEKLFF. The rearrangement joins TRBV20-1 to TRBJ1-4; no clear D. Germline V gene lookup returns CDR1 DFQATT and CDR2 SNEGSKA (reference sequence). This CDR3 contains 14 residues. Trimming stripped 0 bases from V and 4 bases from J, with 9 bases between.

In its sample, this clonotype was seen a few times. This could be a read error, since a much larger clone is one nucleotide away. V is TRBV20-1 and J is TRBJ2-7, with 12 bases aligning to TRBD2. Germline V gene lookup returns CDR1 DFQATT and CDR2 SNEGSKA (reference sequence). This CDR3 region has 14 residues. The CDR3 here is CSAAGLAGHYERYF. CDR3 bases: TGCAGTGCTGCAGGACTAGCGGGACACTACGAGCGGTACTTC.

This clonotype was counted ten times or more. The chain joins TRBV27 to TRBJ1-2; 9 bases align to TRBD1. Germline assignment: CDR1 MNHEY and CDR2 SMNVEV (reference sequence). The CDR3 loop spans 14 amino acids. V lost 5 bases, J lost 7 bases, and 8 bases stayed unmatched. As DNA, the CDR3 is TGTGCCAGCAGTCCGTGGGACAGGGCGGCTGGCTACACCTTC. Translation: CASSPWDRAAGYTF.

Ten or more counts support this clonotype. The chain employs TRBV11-1 and TRBJ2-7; D gene uncertain. Germline loops: CDR1 SGHAT, CDR2 FQDESV (reference sequence). V was trimmed by 6 bases and J by 0 bases, leaving 18 bases between them. The CDR3 runs 16 residues. CDR3: CASRSAIGADSYEQYF. The DNA for the CDR3 is TGTGCCAGCAGATCCGCCATTGGAGCCGACTCCTACGAGCAGTACTTC.

J is TRBJ2-3 and V is TRBV20-1, with TRBD2 identical over 7 bases. Germline trimming cut 5 bases from V and 0 bases from J; bases unmatched to any gene: 8. The CDR3 runs to 15 residues. Per germline, CDR1 DFQATT and CDR2 SNEGSKA (reference sequence). The CDR3 DNA reads as TGCAGTGCTCCCACCGCTAGCGGTAGCACAGATACGCAGTATTTT. Protein product: CSAPTASGSTDTQYF.

This sequence joins TRBV7-2 and TRBJ2-7; 7 nucleotides agree with TRBD1. CDR3 length equals 15 residues. Unmatched junction bases numbered 10, after V lost 3 bases and J lost 5 bases. Germline V gives CDR1 SGHTA, CDR2 FQGNSA. CDR3 region: CASSFVGQGDNEQYF. The CDR3 DNA sequence: TGTGCCAGCAGCTTTGTTGGGCAGGGGGACAACGAGCAGTACTTC.

V and J are TRBV10-3 and TRBJ2-1; D not resolved. CDR1 and CDR2 from the germline V gene are ENHRY and SYGVKD. V lost 10 bases and J lost 5, with 6 bases in between. This CDR3 spans 10 amino acids. The CDR3 is CATADNEQFF. The CDR3 coding sequence is TGTGCCACCGCCGACAATGAGCAGTTCTTC.

This chain links TRBV16 with TRBJ1-6, with D perhaps TRBD1 (5 bases). The germline CDR1 and CDR2 sequences are KGHSY and FQNENV. V lost 2 bases and J lost 8, with 10 bases in between. This CDR3 is 14 amino acids long. CDR3 loop: CASSQQGNHSPLHF. CDR3 bases: TGTGCCAGCAGCCAACAGGGCAACCATTCACCCCTCCACTTT.

The chain joins TRBV5-6 to TRBJ2-1, with D unresolved. The DNA end is a closer match to TRBJ2-7, so the J assignment may be wrong. Germline CDR1 is SGHDT and CDR2 is YYEEEE. The CDR3 is 14 amino acids. DNA of the CDR3: TGTGCCAGCACCCCGGGTTGGGCCTACAATGAGCAGTACTTC. Its protein is CASTPGWAYNEQYF.

Comment on this clonotype: A junction end diverges from the germline sequence, so it may reflect a read error. V gene TRBV12-3 or TRBV12-4 combines with J gene TRBJ2-3; D remains ambiguous. This CDR3 spans 12 amino acids. CDR3 region: CASSQRADAQYF. The DNA of the CDR3 is TGTGCCAGCAGCCAGCGAGCAGATGCGCAGTATTTT.

This clonotype was observed at least ten times. The chain employs TRBV4-1 and TRBJ2-1; weak D call: TRBD1 (6 bases). The CDR3 totals 16 residues. V lost 6 bases to trimming and J lost 6 bases, with 21 bases between them. Germline V gene sequence: CDR1 MGHRA, CDR2 YSYEKL. The CDR3 DNA sequence: TGCGCCAGCAGTCAACTCAGGGGAGAAGGTAGCAATGAGCAGTTCTTC. This translates into CASSQLRGEGSNEQFF.